The clone carrying this TCR beta chain was seen more than once but under ten times. Its antigen remains unidentified. The source of the sample is a study of CD8 T cells in ankylosing spondylitis. Study-wide results and caveats: Reportedly, matched ankylosing spondylitis synovial fluid was significantly enriched for disease-linked clones. Disease-associated clonotypes exhibited CD8+ identity and were relatively infrequent in peripheral blood. Ankylosing spondylitis blood appeared to carry a characteristic TCR beta motif of roughly 8 highly homologous variants.

Using quantitative 5'-RACE with molecular barcodes, the authors made TCR beta libraries. TCRdb re-derived calls from the 5' RACE reads in MiXCR, one entry per CDR3 protein. In the table there are more than 100,000 distinct CDR3 sequences, roughly 17% of which are singletons. J lost 8 bases, V lost 5 bases, and 6 bases had no gene match. CDR1 MNHEY and CDR2 SMNVEV come from the germline V gene (reference sequence). CDR3 length equals 16 residues. The genes are TRBV27 and TRBJ2-1; TRBD2 matches 16 bases. The source is a male donor with ankylosing spondylitis. The specimen sequenced was blood, either unsorted or a sorted T cell fraction (not recorded which). Here the CDR3 reads CASSPGGLAGGDEQFF. CDR3 coding DNA: TGTGCCAGCAGTCCGGGGGGACTAGCGGGAGGGGATGAGCAGTTCTTC.